The clone carrying this T cell receptor beta chain has only a few counts. This entry belongs to a study of blood T cell repertoires in COVID-19. Study context: Material from acute and convalescent COVID-19 was sourced from the United States, Italy and Spain. Sources were T cells, B-cell-depleted T cells, or PBMCs; the material itself was cDNA or gDNA.

Per the study methods: The assay estimated nucleated cells by amplifying reference gene primers. Generated by immunoSEQ multiplex PCR, the TCRdb table keeps only in-frame clones and is missing some. V and J calls and clone size come straight from that table; D and trimming were deduced from the DNA. Altogether 200,000 or so clones are present, around 80% being singletons, with the ten largest covering 4.5% to 5.5%. This CDR3 comprises 13 residues. Germline lookup yields CDR1 SGDLS and CDR2 YYNGEE. After removal of 3 bases from V and 7 bases from J, the junction contained 3 bases not matched to a gene.

Sequencing was carried out using peripheral blood. The sequence was collected from a human donor in a cohort sampled during active COVID-19. This chain uses TRBV9 with TRBJ2-1; 8 positions agree with TRBD1. The chain's CDR3 is CASSANRGNEQFF. The CDR3 DNA sequence: TGTGCCAGCAGCGCAAACAGGGGGAATGAGCAGTTCTTC.